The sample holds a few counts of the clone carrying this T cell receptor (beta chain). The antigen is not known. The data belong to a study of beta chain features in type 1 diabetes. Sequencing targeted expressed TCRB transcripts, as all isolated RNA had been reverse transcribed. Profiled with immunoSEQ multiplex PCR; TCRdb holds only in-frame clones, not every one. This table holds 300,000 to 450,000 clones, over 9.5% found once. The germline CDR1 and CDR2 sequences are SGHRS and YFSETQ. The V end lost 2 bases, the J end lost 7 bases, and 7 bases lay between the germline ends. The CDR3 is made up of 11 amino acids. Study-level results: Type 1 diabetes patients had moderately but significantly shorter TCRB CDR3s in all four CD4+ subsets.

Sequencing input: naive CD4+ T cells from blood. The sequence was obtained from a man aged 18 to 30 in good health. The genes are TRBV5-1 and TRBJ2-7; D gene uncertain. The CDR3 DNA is TGCGCCAGCAGCTTTTCGAGGGAGCAGTACTTC. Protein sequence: CASSFSREQYF.